This TCR beta chain was found in a study of breast tumors, draining lymph nodes, adjacent tissues (TCRdb year 2016). Background for the entire study: TCR beta repertoires were compared across tumor, adjacent nontumor tissue and axillary lymph nodes obtained from breast cancer patients. In human breast cancer, the study set out to assess how tumor, surrounding tissue and draining lymph node repertoires relate to one another and whether T cells might be exchanged between them.

Concerning this clonotype: What this receptor recognizes is not known. It has no much larger one-base neighbor in the sample; base qualities were not kept.

General conclusions and limits of the study: A scenario in which most tumor T cells derive from the lymph node and then expand within tumor tissue was judged to be consistent with the data. The study presented the conclusion that tumor T cells originate in lymph nodes as consistent with a hypothesis, not as something directly demonstrated. In luminal-like breast cancer, tumor and nontumor tissue repertoires resembled each other significantly more than in basal-like breast cancer. T-cell repertoire diversity in tumors was found to be lower than in lymph nodes but higher than in nontumor tissue, and preferential V and J gene usage was observed.

Trimming leaves V shorter by 7 bases and J shorter by 5 bases, with the junction holding 8 bases beyond the gene matches. From cysteine to phenylalanine, the CDR3 is 13 amino acids long. The DNA shown is the 39-base CDR3, in frame from base 1. As encoded in the germline V gene (reference sequence), CDR1 is DFQATT while CDR2 is SNEGSKA. Lymph node samples were obtained from the axillary draining lymph nodes of breast cancer patients. Instrument used: Illumina HiSeq 2000. Multiplex PCR amplification was used to build the TCR beta chain libraries. The amplified TCR beta chain products were analyzed by high-throughput sequencing. The public reads were quality trimmed at Q25 with fastp and then assembled into clones with MiXCR by TCRdb, keeping productive beta chains. Duplicate CDR3 protein sequences are folded into a single record with the most common DNA and genes. This sample is represented by 85,000 to 130,000 distinct CDR3 sequences; 30% of them were singletons. Approximately 5.4% of the sample comes from the top ten.

The rearranged chain carries TRBV20-1 and TRBJ2-5; TRBD1 fits 9 bases in the junction. This sequence was found in a female donor with breast cancer. Some clones in this sample may be carry-over from other donors' samples. Sequencing used axillary lymph node tissue. The CDR3 here reads CSVPGQGKETQYF. The nucleotides read TGCAGTGTTCCCGGACAGGGGAAGGAGACCCAGTACTTC.